Following are 14 T cell receptor beta chains from one sample sequenced in a study of blood T cell repertoires in COVID-19. Clones were sequenced by immunoSEQ multiplex PCR, and TCRdb holds only the in-frame ones, with some missing. In the table there are about 150,000 clones, 70% to 85% of which are singletons. The specimen sequenced was peripheral blood. These receptors were collected from a woman between 45 and 60 years old with acute or convalescent COVID-19.

This clone was picked up a small number of times. This chain joins TRBV7-9 and TRBJ1-4, with D unresolved. The CDR3 loop spans 14 amino acids. V was shortened by 4 bases and J by 7 bases, with 13 bases between the two germline ends. Germline V gene lookup returns CDR1 SEHNR and CDR2 FQNEAQ (reference sequence). This CDR3 is CASSYLRLGEKLFF. DNA of the CDR3: TGTGCCAGCAGCTATCTAAGGCTAGGTGAAAAACTGTTTTTT.

Comments on this clone: Additional DNA sequences in this sample encode the identical CDR3. The V gene is TRBV18, the J gene TRBJ1-2; maybe TRBD1 (5 bases). There are 13 residues in the CDR3. In germline, CDR1 is KGHSH, CDR2 LQKENI. Trimming took off 3 bases at V and 1 base at J, with 6 bases between the two ends. The CDR3 DNA reads TGTGCCAGCTCACCTGACAGTAACTATGGCTACACCTTC. It codes for CASSPDSNYGYTF.

This clone appeared a few times. The chain has TRBV6-1 and TRBJ1-5; 8 bases fit TRBD1. This CDR3 contains 16 residues. Germline V gene data show CDR1 as MNHNS and CDR2 as SASEGT. After removal of 4 bases from V and 0 bases from J, the junction contained 5 bases not matched to a gene. In DNA, the CDR3 is TGTGCCAGCAGTGGGGACAGGAGGTATAGCAATCAGCCCCAGCATTTT. It translates to CASSGDRRYSNQPQHF.

In DNA form, the CDR3 reads TGTGCCAGCAGAACAGGGGATCGGGAGACCCAGTACTTC. Protein product: CASRTGDRETQYF. The genes are TRBV25-1 and TRBJ2-5, with 7 bases aligning to TRBD1. The V gene's germline CDR1 is MGHDK and CDR2 SYGVNS. J was trimmed by 5 bases and V by 6 bases; bases with no gene match: 6. The CDR3 sequence is 13 residues long.

A single count supports this clone. Other DNA sequences in the same sample also yield this CDR3. The chain joins TRBV28 to TRBJ1-5; D is unclear. The CDR3 runs 12 residues. Germline V CDR1 and CDR2: MDHEN, SYDVKM. V was trimmed by 4 bases and J by 4 bases, leaving 5 bases between them. This CDR3 reads CASSSLNQPQHF. The DNA of the CDR3 is TGTGCCAGCAGTTCCCTAAATCAGCCCCAGCATTTT.

This chain connects TRBV7-8 to TRBJ1-2; D is undetermined. Trimming cost V 3 bases and J 0 bases, with 11 bases left between them. This CDR3 has 15 amino acids. Germline V gene data show CDR1 as SGHVS and CDR2 as FQNEAQ. This chain's CDR3 is CASSFELVPNYGYTF. As DNA, the CDR3 is TGTGCCAGCAGCTTTGAGTTAGTCCCTAACTATGGCTACACCTTC. The entire variable domain, with the rest obtained from reference TRBV7-8 and TRBJ1-2, is as follows: GAGVSQSPRYKVAKRGQDVALRCDPISGHVSLFWYQQALGQGPEFLTYFQNEAQLDKSGLPSDRFFAERPEGSVSTLKIQRTQQEDSAVYLCASSFELVPNYGYTFGSGTRLTVV.

The chain has TRBV7-2 and TRBJ1-6; D is ambiguous. V gave up 6 bases and J gave up 4 bases, with 10 bases separating them. Germline V gene lookup returns CDR1 SGHTA and CDR2 FQGNSA. CDR3 length: 14 amino acids. CDR3 coding DNA: TGTGCCAGCAGTCGGGTCGTGTATAATTCACCCCTCCACTTT. Translation: CASSRVVYNSPLHF.

This chain uses TRBV4-1 with TRBJ2-1; D gene ambiguous. Trimming removed 0 bases from V and 1 base from J, with 7 bases in between. CDR1 is MGHRA and CDR2 is YSYEKL in the germline V gene. CDR3 length equals 15 residues. CDR3 coding DNA: TGCGCCAGCAGCCAAGAGGAGCCGTCCTACAATGAGCAGTTCTTC. Translation: CASSQEEPSYNEQFF.

The chain combines TRBV21-1 with TRBJ1-3; the D call in the table, TRBD1, was not verified against the DNA. TRBV21-1 is listed as a pseudogene. This CDR3 is 16 amino acids long. The CDR3 sequence: CASSPGEGASGNTIYF. DNA of the CDR3: TGTGCCAGCAGCCCCGGAGAGGGGGCGTCCGGAAACACCATATATTTT.

Only a few counts were recorded for this clone. The rearrangement links TRBV5-5 to TRBJ1-4; unclear D gene. Germline CDR1 SGHKS, CDR2 YYEKEE (reference sequence). The CDR3 totals 15 residues. V dropped 4 bases and J dropped 5 bases, with 15 bases sitting between them. CDR3 protein: CASSVGIGVNEKLFF. In DNA, the CDR3 is TGTGCCAGCAGCGTGGGGATCGGGGTCAATGAAAAACTGTTTTTT.

The chain carries TRBV10-2 and TRBJ1-5, with D maybe TRBD1 (5 bases). CDR3 length: 13 residues. The V gene's germline CDR1 is WSHSY and CDR2 SAAADI. Trimming left V 3 bases short and J 2 bases short, with 5 bases between. The CDR3 region has the DNA TGCGCCAGCAGTGACAGGGGCAATCAGCCCCAGCATTTT. Protein product: CASSDRGNQPQHF.

The V gene is TRBV19, the J gene TRBJ1-1, with 7 bases identical to TRBD1. Trimming removed 7 bases from V and 0 bases from J; junction bases left unmatched: 5. CDR3 length: 14 amino acids. Germline CDR1 LNHDA, CDR2 SQIVND (reference sequence). The DNA of the CDR3 is TGTGCCAGTACCAGGGGGAACATGAACACTGAAGCTTTCTTT. This translates into CASTRGNMNTEAFF. Complete variable domain (other parts from reference TRBV19 and TRBJ1-1): DGGITQSPKYLFRKEGQNVTLSCEQNLNHDAMYWYRQDPGQGLRLIYYSQIVNDFQKGDIAEGYSVSREKKESFPLTVTSAQKNPTAFYLCASTRGNMNTEAFFGQGTRLTVV.

V and J are TRBV7-9 and TRBJ2-4, with D possibly being TRBD2 (6 bases). V was cut by 4 bases and J by 13 bases, with 14 bases left in between. The germline CDR1 and CDR2 sequences are SEHNR and FQNEAQ (reference sequence). The CDR3 is 12 amino acids. The CDR3 loop is CASSYAGPLQYF. CDR3 sequence (DNA): TGTGCCAGCAGCTACGCGGGACCCCTCCAGTACTTC. Drawing the rest from reference TRBV7-9 and TRBJ2-4, the complete variable domain is DTGVSQNPRHKITKRGQNVTFRCDPISEHNRLYWYRQTLGQGPEFLTYFQNEAQLEKSRLLSDRFSAERPKGSFSTLEIQRTEQGDSAMYLCASSYAGPLQYFGAGTRLSVL.

The CDR3 sequence is CASSISRESYEQYF. The DNA of the CDR3 is TGTGCCAGTAGTATAAGCCGGGAGAGTTACGAGCAGTACTTC. This chain connects TRBV19 to TRBJ2-7; a possible D gene is TRBD2 (6 bases). This CDR3 contains 14 residues. Per the germline V gene, CDR1 is LNHDA and CDR2 is SQIVND (reference sequence). With 2 bases removed from V and 4 bases from J, the gap between germline ends came to 12 bases.